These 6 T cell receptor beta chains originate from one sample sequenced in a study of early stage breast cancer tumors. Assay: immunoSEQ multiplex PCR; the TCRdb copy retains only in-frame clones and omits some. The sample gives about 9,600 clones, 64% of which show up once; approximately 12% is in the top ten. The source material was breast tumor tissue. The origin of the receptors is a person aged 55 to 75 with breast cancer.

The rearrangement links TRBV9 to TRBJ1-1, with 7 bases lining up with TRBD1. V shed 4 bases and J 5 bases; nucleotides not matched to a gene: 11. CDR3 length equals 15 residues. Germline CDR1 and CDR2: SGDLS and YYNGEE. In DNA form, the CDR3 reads TGTGCCAGCAGCCCAGGGGGAAGGGCGTGGACTGAAGCTTTCTTT. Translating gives CASSPGGRAWTEAFF.

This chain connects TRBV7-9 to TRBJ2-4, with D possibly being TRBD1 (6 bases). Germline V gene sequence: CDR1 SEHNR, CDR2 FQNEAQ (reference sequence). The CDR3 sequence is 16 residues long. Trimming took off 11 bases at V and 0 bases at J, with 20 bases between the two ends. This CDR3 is CAGNVGQNLAKNIQYF. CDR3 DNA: TGTGCCGGCAACGTAGGACAGAACTTAGCCAAAAACATTCAGTACTTC.

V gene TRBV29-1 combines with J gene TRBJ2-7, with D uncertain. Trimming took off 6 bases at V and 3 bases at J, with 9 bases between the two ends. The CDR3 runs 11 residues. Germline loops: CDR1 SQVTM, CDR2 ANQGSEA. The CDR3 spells CSVLTVYEQYF. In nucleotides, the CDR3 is TGCAGCGTATTGACGGTCTACGAGCAGTACTTC.

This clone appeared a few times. CDR3 residues: CASRVSKGAASYNEQFF. CDR3 coding DNA: TGTGCCAGCAGGGTTTCCAAGGGGGCAGCCTCCTACAATGAGCAGTTCTTC. This sequence joins TRBV27 and TRBJ2-1; TRBD1 aligns across 7 bases. V lost 6 bases and J lost 0; bases outside the gene matches: 11. The CDR3 extends over 17 amino acids. The germline CDR1 and CDR2 sequences are MNHEY and SMNVEV (reference sequence).

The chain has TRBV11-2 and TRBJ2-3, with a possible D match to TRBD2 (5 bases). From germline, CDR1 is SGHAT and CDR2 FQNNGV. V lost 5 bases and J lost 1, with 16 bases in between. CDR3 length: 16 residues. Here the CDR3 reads CASSVLAGVGTDTQYF. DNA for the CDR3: TGTGCCAGCAGCGTATTAGCCGGGGTAGGCACAGATACGCAGTATTTT.

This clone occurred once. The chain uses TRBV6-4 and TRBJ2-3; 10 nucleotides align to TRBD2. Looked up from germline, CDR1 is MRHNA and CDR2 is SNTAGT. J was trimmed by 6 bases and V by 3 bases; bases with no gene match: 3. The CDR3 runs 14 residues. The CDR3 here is CASSETSGTDTQYF. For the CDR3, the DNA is TGTGCCAGCAGTGAAACTAGCGGGACGGATACGCAGTATTTT.